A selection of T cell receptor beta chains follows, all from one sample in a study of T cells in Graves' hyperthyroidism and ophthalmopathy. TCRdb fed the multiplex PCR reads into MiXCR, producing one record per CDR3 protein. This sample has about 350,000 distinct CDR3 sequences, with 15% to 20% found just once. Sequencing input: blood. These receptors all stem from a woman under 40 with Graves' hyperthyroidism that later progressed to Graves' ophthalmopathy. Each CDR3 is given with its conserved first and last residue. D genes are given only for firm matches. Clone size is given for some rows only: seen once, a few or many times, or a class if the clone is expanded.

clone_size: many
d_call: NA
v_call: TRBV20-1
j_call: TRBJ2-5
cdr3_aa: CSARGQDYKETQYF
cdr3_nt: TGCAGTGCTAGAGGCCAGGACTATAAAGAGACCCAGTACTTC

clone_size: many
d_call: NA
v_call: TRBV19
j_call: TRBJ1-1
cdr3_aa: CASRPTEVAEAFF
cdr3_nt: TGTGCCAGTAGGCCCACGGAGGTCGCTGAAGCTTTCTTT

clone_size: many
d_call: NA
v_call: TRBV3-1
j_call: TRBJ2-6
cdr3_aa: CASSRTVPSGANVLTF
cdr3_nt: TGTGCCAGCAGTCGGACAGTGCCCTCTGGGGCCAACGTCCTGACTTTC

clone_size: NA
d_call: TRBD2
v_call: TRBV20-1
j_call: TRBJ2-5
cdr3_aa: CSAKSGGARETQYF
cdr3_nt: TGCAGTGCCAAAAGCGGGGGGGCCCGAGAGACCCAGTACTTC

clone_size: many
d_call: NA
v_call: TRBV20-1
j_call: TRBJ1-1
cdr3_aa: CSARQINTEAFF
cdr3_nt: TGCAGTGCTAGACAAATTAACACTGAAGCTTTCTTT

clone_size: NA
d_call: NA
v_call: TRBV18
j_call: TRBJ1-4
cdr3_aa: CASSPPRGGEKLFF
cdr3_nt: TGTGCCAGCTCACCACCCAGGGGAGGTGAAAAACTGTTTTTT

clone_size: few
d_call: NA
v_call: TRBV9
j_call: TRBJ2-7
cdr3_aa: CASSVTDSLSYEQYF
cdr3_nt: TGTGCCAGCAGCGTGACGGACAGCTTATCCTACGAGCAGTACTTC

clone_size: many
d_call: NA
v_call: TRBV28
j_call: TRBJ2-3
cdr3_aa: CASSFFDRTDTQYF
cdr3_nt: TGTGCCAGCAGTTTTTTCGACCGAACAGATACGCAGTATTTT

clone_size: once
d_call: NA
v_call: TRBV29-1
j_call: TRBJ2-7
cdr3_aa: CSVGKDEQYF
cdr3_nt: TGCAGCGTTGGTAAAGACGAGCAGTACTTC

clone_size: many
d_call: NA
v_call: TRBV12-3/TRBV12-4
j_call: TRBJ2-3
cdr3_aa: CASSLRFSDTQYF
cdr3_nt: TGTGCCAGCAGTTTAAGGTTTTCAGATACGCAGTATTTT

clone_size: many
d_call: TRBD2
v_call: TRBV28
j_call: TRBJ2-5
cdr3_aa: CASSSPGLALQETQYF
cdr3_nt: TGTGCCAGCAGCTCACCCGGACTAGCACTACAAGAGACCCAGTACTTC

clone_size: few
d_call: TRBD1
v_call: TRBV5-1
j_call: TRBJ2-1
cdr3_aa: CASGTGTGEDDEQFF
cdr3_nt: TGCGCCAGCGGTACCGGGACAGGGGAGGACGATGAGCAGTTCTTC

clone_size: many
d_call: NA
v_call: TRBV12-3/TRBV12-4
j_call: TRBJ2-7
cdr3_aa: CASSFGQGNEQYF
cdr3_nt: TGTGCCAGCAGTTTTGGCCAGGGCAACGAGCAGTACTTC

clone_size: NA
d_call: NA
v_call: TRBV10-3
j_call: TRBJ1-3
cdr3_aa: CAISERGGASSGNTIYF
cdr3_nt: TGTGCCATCAGTGAGAGAGGGGGGGCCTCCTCTGGAAACACCATATATTTT

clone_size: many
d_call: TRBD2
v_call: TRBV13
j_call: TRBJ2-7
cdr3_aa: CASSTGLAVYEQYF
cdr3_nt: TGTGCCAGCAGCACGGGACTAGCGGTCTACGAGCAGTACTTC

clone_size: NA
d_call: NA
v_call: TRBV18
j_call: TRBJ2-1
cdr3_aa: CASSPRGGGGQGEQFF
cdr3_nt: TGTGCCAGCTCACCCCGAGGAGGAGGGGGCCAGGGTGAGCAGTTCTTC

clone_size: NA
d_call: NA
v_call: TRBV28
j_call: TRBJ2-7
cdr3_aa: CASRAGGRLEQYF
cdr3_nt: TGTGCCAGCAGGGCAGGGGGGCGCCTCGAGCAGTACTTC

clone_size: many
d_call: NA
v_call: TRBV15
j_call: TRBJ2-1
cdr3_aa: CATSNTYNEQFF
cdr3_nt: TGTGCCACCAGCAATACCTACAATGAGCAGTTCTTC

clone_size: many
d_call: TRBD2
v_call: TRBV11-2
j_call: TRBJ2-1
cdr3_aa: CASSILAGVVDEQFF
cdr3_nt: TGTGCCAGCAGCATACTAGCGGGAGTTGTAGATGAGCAGTTCTTC

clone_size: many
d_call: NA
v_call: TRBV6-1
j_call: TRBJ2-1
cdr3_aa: CASSLLTRSLTIEQFF
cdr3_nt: TGTGCCAGCAGCTTACTTACTCGATCCCTTACAATTGAGCAGTTCTTC

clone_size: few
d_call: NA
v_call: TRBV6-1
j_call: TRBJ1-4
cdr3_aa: CASSEDGARYKKLFF
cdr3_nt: TGTGCCAGCAGTGAAGACGGGGCGAGATATAAAAAACTGTTTTTT

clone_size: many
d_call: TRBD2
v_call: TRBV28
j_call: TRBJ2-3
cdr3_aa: CASSSTPAGDTDTQYF
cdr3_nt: TGTGCCAGCAGTTCCACTCCAGCGGGAGACACAGATACGCAGTATTTT

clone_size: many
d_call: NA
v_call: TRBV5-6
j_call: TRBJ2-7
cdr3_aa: CASSLGGSDYEQYF
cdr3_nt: TGTGCCAGCAGCTTGGGAGGGTCTGACTACGAGCAGTACTTC

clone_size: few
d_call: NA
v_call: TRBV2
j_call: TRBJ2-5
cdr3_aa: CASSDWPGMGPETQYF
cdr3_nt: TGTGCCAGCAGTGACTGGCCAGGGATGGGACCAGAGACCCAGTACTTC

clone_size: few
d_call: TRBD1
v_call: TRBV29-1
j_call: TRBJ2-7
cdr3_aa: CSVESGTAYEQYF
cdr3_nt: TGCAGCGTTGAATCCGGGACAGCCTACGAGCAGTACTTC